This TCR beta chain was observed in a study of control samples from healthy donors and cancer patients. Germline V gene data show CDR1 as SEHNR and CDR2 as FQNEAQ (reference sequence). V lost 1 base, J lost 1 base, and 10 bases lay in between. The CDR3 covers 15 residues. Some clones are missing from TCRdb's copy, which holds only in-frame ones; the method was immunoSEQ multiplex PCR. The sample holds around 100,000 clones, around 89% seen once. This clonotype originated in a man aged 55 to 70 with lung cancer. Input material: PBMCs. The chain has TRBV7-9 and TRBJ1-1; no clear D. In nucleotides, the CDR3 is TGTGCCAGCAGCTTAGACGGGTATACGAACACTGAAGCTTTCTTT. It specifies CASSLDGYTNTEAFF.